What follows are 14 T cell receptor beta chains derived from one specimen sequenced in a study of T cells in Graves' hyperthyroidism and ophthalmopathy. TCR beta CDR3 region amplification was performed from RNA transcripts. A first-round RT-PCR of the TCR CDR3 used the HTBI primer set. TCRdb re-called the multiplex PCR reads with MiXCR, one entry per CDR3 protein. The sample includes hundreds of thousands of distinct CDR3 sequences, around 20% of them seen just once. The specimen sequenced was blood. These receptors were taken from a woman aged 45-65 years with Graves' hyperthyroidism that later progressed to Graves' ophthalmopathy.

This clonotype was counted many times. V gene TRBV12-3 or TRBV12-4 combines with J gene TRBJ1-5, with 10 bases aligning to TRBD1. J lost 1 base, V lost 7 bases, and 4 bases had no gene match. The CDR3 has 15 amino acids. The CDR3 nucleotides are TGTGCCAGCATGCCGGGACAGGGGAGCAATCAGCCCCAGCATTTT. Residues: CASMPGQGSNQPQHF.

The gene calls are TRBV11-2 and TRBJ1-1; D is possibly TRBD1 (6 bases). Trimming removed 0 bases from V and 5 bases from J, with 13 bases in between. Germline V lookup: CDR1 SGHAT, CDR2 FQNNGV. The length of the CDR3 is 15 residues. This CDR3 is CASSLEPGARTEAFF. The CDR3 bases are TGTGCCAGCAGCTTAGAACCAGGGGCGCGGACTGAAGCTTTCTTT.

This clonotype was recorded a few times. The CDR3 region has the DNA TGTGCCAGCAGCCAAGTTGGCAGGGGCGCGGGGTACGAGCAGTACTTC. It yields the protein CASSQVGRGAGYEQYF. The chain employs TRBV3-1 and TRBJ2-7; D could derive from TRBD1 or TRBD2 (6 bases each). V was clipped by 1 base and J by 4 bases, with 17 bases between them. CDR1 LGHDT and CDR2 YNNKEL come from the germline V gene (reference sequence). CDR3 length equals 16 residues.

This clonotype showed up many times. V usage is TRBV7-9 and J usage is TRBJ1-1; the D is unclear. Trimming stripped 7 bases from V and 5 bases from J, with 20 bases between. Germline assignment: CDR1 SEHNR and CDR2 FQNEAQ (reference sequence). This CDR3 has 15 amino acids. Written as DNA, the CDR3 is TGTGCCAGCATTCCCCTCGAGACGGGTAATACTGAAGCTTTCTTT. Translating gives CASIPLETGNTEAFF.

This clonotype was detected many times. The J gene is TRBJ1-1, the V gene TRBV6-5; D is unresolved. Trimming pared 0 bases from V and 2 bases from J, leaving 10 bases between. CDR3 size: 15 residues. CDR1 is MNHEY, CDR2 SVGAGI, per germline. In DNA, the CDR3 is TGTGCCAGCAGTTACTCGAGGGTACTTAACACTGAAGCTTTCTTT. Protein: CASSYSRVLNTEAFF.

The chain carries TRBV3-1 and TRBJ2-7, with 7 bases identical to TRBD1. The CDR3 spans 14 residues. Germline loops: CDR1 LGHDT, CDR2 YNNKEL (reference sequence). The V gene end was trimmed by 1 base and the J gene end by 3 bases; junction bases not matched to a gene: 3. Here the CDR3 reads CASSQGGQDYEQYF. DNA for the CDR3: TGTGCCAGCAGCCAAGGAGGACAGGACTACGAGCAGTACTTC.

CDR3 bases: TGCAGTGCTTCGACAGGGGCTAATGAAAAACTGTTTTTT. Its protein product is CSASTGANEKLFF. V usage is TRBV20-1 and J usage is TRBJ1-4; 8 bases are shared with TRBD1. The V and J ends lost 5 bases and 3 bases, in that order; junction bases with no gene match: 2. The CDR3 loop spans 13 amino acids. Looked up from germline, CDR1 is DFQATT and CDR2 is SNEGSKA (reference sequence).

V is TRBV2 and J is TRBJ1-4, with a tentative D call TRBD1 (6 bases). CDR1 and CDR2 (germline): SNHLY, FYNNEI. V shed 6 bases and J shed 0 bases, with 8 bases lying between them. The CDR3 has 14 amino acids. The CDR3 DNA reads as TGTGCCAGCAGGGCAGGGGCAACTAATGAAAAACTGTTTTTT. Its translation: CASRAGATNEKLFF.

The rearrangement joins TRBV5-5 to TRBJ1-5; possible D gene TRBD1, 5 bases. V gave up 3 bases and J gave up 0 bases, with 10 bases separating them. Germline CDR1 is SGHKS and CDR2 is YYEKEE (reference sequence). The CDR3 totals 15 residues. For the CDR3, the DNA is TGTGCCAGCAGCTACCTGGGGGATAGCAATCAGCCCCAGCATTTT. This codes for CASSYLGDSNQPQHF.

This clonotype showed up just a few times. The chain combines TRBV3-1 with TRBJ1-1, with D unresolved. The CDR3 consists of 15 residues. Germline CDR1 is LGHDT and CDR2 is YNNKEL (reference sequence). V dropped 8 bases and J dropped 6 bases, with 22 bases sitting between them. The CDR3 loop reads CASSPLLRGNPEAFF. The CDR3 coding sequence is TGTGCCAGCTCTCCGTTATTAAGAGGGAATCCTGAAGCTTTCTTT.

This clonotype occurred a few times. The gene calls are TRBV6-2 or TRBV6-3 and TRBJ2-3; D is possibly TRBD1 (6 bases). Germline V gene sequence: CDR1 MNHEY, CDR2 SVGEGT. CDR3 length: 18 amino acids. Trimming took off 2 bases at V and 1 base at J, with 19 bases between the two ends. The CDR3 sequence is CASSYTTYSGVGTDTQYF. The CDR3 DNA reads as TGTGCCAGCAGTTACACAACGTACTCAGGGGTCGGCACAGATACGCAGTATTTT.

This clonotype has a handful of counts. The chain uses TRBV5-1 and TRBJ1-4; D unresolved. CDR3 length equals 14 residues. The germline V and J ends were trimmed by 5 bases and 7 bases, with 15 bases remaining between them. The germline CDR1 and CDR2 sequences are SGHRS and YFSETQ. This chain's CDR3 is CASRPDTGGEKLFF. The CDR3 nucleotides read TGCGCCAGCAGACCTGACACGGGCGGTGAAAAACTGTTTTTT.

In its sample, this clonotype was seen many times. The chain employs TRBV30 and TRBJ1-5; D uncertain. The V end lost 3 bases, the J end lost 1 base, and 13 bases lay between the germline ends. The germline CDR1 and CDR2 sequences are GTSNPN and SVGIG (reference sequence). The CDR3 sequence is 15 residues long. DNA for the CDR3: TGTGCCTGGAGAAGGTCTGCAGGAAGCAATCAGCCCCAGCATTTT. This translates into CAWRRSAGSNQPQHF. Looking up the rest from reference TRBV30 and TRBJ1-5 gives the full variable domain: SQTIHQWPATLVQPVGSPLSLECTVEGTSNPNLYWYRQAAGRGLQLLFYSVGIGQISSEVPQNLSASRPQDRQFILSSKKLLLSDSGFYLCAWRRSAGSNQPQHFGDGTRLSIL.

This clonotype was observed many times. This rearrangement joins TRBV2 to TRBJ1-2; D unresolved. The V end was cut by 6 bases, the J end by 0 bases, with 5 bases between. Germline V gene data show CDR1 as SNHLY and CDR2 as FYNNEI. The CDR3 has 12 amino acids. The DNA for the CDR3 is TGTGCCAGCAGACCAACTAACTATGGCTACACCTTC. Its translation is CASRPTNYGYTF. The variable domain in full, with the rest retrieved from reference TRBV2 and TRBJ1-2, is EPEVTQTPSHQVTQMGQEVILRCVPISNHLYFYWYRQILGQKVEFLVSFYNNEISEKSEIFDDQFSVERPDGSNFTLKIRSTKLEDSAMYFCASRPTNYGYTFGSGTRLTVV.